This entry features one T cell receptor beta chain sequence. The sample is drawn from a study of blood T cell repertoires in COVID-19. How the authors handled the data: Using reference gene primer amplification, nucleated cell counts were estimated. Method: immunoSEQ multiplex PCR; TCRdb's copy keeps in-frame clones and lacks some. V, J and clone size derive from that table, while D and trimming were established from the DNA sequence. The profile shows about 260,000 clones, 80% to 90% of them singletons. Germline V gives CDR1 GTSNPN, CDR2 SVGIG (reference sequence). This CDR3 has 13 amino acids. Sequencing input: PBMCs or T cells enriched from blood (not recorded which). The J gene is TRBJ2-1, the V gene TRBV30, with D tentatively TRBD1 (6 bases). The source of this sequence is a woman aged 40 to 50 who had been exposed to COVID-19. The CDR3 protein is CACIRDTHNEQFF. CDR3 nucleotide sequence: TGTGCTTGTATCCGGGACACCCACAATGAGCAGTTCTTC.